This is a list of T cell receptor beta chains from one sample in a study of CXCR3-negative and CXCR3-positive naive CD8 T cells. TCRdb derives one entry per CDR3 protein from the 5' RACE reads, leaving out DNA. Its table records 140,000 to 150,000 distinct CDR3 sequences. The sample comprised naive CXCR3+ CD8+ T cells from blood. The receptor source for this set is a human donor in good health. Some clones in this sample may be carry-over from other donors' samples. Each CDR3 is given with its conserved first and last residue.

TRBJ2-7 TRBV21-1 CASSKQSITYEQYF
TRBJ1-4 TRBV20-1 CSARVREGGNEKLFF
TRBJ2-5 TRBV7-2 CASSASGGLGETQYF
TRBJ2-4 TRBV7-8 CASSPSIRQYF
TRBJ1-1 TRBV14 CASSQDRLALGAFF
TRBJ2-7 TRBV25-1 CASSGGPDEQYF
TRBJ2-1 TRBV29-1 CSVEAAPGTGDDEQSF
TRBJ1-2 TRBV7-9 CASSAGQGYGYTF
TRBJ1-2 TRBV7-9 CASSPLQGSNYGYTF
TRBJ2-7 TRBV7-9 CASSPGHYEQYF
TRBJ2-6 TRBV7-9 CASSLVIGEMANVLTF
TRBJ1-2 TRBV4-2 CASSQEGDQGYGYTF
TRBJ2-7 TRBV7-9 CASSPTGGPGEQYF
TRBJ2-7 TRBV5-1 CASSLVGGGPHEQYF
TRBJ2-7 TRBV15 CGTSFATASYEQYF
TRBJ2-3 TRBV11-1 CASSSRVPDTQYF
TRBJ1-1 TRBV11-3 CASSLDGAEAFF
TRBJ2-7 TRBV7-8 CASSPQVAGDTRLNEQYF
TRBJ2-7 TRBV6-6 CASSYTQGAYEQYF
TRBJ1-1 TRBV20-1 CSGTDEGGTEAFF
TRBJ2-7 TRBV14 CASSQRVEYEQYF
TRBJ2-3 TRBV15 CATSSNFNSGAGNRTDTQYF
TRBJ2-3 TRBV7-6 CASSLTPPSSGGAEDTQYF
TRBJ1-5 TRBV12-3/TRBV12-4 CASSSTGFQPQHF
TRBJ2-7 TRBV4-1 CASRLATGAYEQYF
TRBJ1-1 TRBV13 CASSSRGVAEAFF
TRBJ2-1 TRBV13 CASSMSGSLYNEQFF
TRBJ1-5 TRBV5-5 CASSLAWSGRGPQPQHF
TRBJ2-7 TRBV4-2 CASSQFDSLGGYEQYF
TRBJ1-2 TRBV4-3 CASSQQGATTDGYTF
TRBJ2-1 TRBV7-9 CASSLVGSRNEQFF
TRBJ1-1 TRBV18 CASSPPIEGTEAFF
TRBJ1-5 TRBV5-5 CASSEQGHSNQPQHF
TRBJ2-2 TRBV6-5 CASRRLATGELFF
TRBJ2-5 TRBV7-9 CASSWVLGQETQYF
TRBJ2-3 TRBV7-8 CASSLVARGVGGTDTQYF
TRBJ2-5 TRBV19 CASSRGYSREETQYF
TRBJ2-2 TRBV7-8 CASSPGTGDAGELFF
TRBJ2-1 TRBV19 CASSIKGGGYNEQFF